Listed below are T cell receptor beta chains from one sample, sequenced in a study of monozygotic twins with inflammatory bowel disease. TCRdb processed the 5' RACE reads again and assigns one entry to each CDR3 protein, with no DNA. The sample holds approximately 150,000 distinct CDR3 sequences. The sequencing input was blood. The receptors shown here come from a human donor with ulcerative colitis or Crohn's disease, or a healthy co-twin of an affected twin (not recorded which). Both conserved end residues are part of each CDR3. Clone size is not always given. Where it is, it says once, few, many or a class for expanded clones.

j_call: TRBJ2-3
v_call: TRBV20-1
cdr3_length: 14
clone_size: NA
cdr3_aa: CSARGGESTDTQYF

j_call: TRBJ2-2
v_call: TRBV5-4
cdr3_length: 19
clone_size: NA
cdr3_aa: CASSYGLAGPLLFPGELFF

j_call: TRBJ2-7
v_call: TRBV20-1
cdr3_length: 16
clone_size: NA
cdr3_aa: CSARDMDGSATYEQYF

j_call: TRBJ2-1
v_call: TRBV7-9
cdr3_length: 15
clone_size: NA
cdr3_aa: CASSLLTVTYNEQFF

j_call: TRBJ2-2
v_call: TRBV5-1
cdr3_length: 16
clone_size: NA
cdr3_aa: CASSLEGQTNTGELFF

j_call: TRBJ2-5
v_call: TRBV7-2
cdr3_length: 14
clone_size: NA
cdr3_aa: CASSLGFWEETQYF

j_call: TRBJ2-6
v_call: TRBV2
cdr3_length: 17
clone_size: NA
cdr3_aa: CASDWSRGDSGANVLTF

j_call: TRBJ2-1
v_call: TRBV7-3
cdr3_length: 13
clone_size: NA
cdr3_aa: CASSLSQENEQFF

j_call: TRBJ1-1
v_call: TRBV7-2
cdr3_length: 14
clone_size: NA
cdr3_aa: CASSLSYDGTEAFF

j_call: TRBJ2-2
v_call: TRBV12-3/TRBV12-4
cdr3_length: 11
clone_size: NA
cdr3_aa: CASTVGGELFF

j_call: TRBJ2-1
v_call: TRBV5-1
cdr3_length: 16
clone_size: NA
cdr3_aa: CASSSKAGGPDNEQFF

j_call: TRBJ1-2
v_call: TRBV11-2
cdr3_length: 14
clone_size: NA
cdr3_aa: CASSLVGEYEGYTF

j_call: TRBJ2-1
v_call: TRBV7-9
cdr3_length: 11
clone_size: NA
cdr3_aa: CASSFIDEQFF

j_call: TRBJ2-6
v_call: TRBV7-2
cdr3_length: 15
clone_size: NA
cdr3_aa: CASSLDSSGANVLTF

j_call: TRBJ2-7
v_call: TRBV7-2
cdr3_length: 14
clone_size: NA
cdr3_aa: CASSLLGPTYEQYF

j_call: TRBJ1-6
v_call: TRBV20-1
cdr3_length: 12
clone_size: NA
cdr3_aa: CSARTENSPLHF

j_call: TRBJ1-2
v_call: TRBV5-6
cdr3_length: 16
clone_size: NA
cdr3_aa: CASSLGTGAHGYGYTF

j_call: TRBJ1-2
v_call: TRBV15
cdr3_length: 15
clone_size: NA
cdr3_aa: CATSRDRDRIEGYTF

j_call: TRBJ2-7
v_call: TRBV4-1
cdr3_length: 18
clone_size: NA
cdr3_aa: CASSQDRFRGGPTYEQYF

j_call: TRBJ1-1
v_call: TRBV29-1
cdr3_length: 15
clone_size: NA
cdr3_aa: CSVEDWDGGNTEAFF

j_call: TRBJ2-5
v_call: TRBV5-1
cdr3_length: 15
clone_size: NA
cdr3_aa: CASSLFWGKQETQYF

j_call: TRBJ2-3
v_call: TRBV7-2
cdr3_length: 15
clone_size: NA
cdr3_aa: CASSQRRASTDTQYF

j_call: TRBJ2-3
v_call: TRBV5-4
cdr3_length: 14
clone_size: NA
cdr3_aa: CASSFTGSPDTQYF

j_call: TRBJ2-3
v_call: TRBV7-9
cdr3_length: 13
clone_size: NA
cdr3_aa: CASSFEGADTQYF

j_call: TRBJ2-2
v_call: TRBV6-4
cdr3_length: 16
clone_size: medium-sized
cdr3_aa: CASSQLAEMNTGELFF

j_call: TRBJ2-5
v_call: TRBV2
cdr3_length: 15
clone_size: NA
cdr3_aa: CASGTGQAGPGTQYF

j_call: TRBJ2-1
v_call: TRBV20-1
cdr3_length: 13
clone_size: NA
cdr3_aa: CSYRDGDYNEQFF

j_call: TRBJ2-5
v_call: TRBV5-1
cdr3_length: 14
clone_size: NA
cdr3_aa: CASSLTRDQETQYF

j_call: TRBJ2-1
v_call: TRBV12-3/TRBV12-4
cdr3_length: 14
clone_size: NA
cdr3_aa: CASSLEDRENEQFF

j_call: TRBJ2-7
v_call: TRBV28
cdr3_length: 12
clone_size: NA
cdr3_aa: CASSFKGYEQYF

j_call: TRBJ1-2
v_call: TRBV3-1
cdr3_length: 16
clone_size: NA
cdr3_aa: CASSPQGLLAGYGYTF

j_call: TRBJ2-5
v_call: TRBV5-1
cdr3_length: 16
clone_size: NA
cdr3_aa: CASSLAGPAGQETQYF

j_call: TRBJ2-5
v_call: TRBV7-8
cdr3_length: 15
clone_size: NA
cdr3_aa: CASSPQTGGAETQYF